The 14 T cell receptor beta chains in this list originate from one sample, sequenced in a study of shared clonotypes between healthy human individuals. Some clones are missing from TCRdb's copy, which holds only in-frame ones; the method was immunoSEQ multiplex PCR. The sample gives just over 2,000,000 clones, roughly 94% of which show up once; 0.9% to 1.4% is in the top ten. CD8 cells classed as naive were CD45RO-negative and positively selected for CCR7, excluding terminally differentiated effector memory CD45RA+ cells. Sequencing was carried out using naive CD8+ T cells sorted from blood. The source is a man aged 18 to 29 in good health.

This clone was picked up one time. The genes are TRBV7-8 and TRBJ2-7, with a weak D call TRBD2 (5 bases). Germline V gene lookup returns CDR1 SGHVS and CDR2 FQNEAQ. The CDR3 is 15 residues long. CDR3 nucleotide sequence: TGTGGTGTCTCGGAGAGGGAATACCCCACGGGGGAGCAGTACTTC. Its protein is CGVSEREYPTGEQYF.

This sequence joins TRBV6-6 and TRBJ1-1; D is undetermined. CDR1 MNHNY and CDR2 SVGAGI come from the germline V gene (reference sequence). The CDR3 has 15 residues. Trimming took off 0 bases at V and 0 bases at J, with 8 bases between the two ends. The DNA for the CDR3 is TGTGCCAGCAGTTACTCGGTTATAGTGAACACTGAAGCTTTCTTT. Its protein is CASSYSVIVNTEAFF.

The V call is TRBV7-8, the J call TRBJ2-1; TRBD2 agrees at 10 bases. The CDR3 totals 14 residues. The germline V gene has CDR1 SGHVS and CDR2 FQNEAQ. V was pared by 2 bases and J by 9 bases, with 4 bases of the junction left unmatched. This chain's CDR3 is CASSLISGGGEQFF. CDR3 nucleotide sequence: TGTGCCAGCAGCTTAATCAGCGGGGGGGGTGAGCAGTTCTTC.

This rearrangement joins TRBV11-3 to TRBJ2-2, with D unresolved. Trimming left V 0 bases short and J 7 bases short, with 6 bases between. Germline lookup yields CDR1 SGHNT and CDR2 YENEEA. The CDR3 totals 13 residues. This CDR3 reads CASSLDTNGELFF. CDR3 nucleotides: TGTGCCAGCAGCTTAGACACTAACGGGGAGCTGTTTTTT.

This sequence joins TRBV11-2 and TRBJ2-2, with D maybe TRBD2 (6 bases). Germline-derived CDR1 and CDR2 are SGHAT and FQNNGV. V was clipped by 4 bases and J by 4 bases, with 10 bases between them. The CDR3 spans 14 residues. The DNA for the CDR3 is TGTGCCAGCAGCTGGGACTCCTTCACCGGGGAGCTGTTTTTT. Encoded protein: CASSWDSFTGELFF.

The chain links TRBV11-2 to TRBJ2-3; possible D gene TRBD2, 6 bases. The CDR3 extends over 17 amino acids. Germline V CDR1 and CDR2: SGHAT, FQNNGV. Deletions cut 4 bases from V and 2 bases from J, with 19 bases between. The CDR3 sequence: CASSSRIRERFTDTQYF. The CDR3, as DNA: TGTGCCAGCAGCTCGAGAATACGGGAGCGGTTCACAGATACGCAGTATTTT. Based on the CDR3 plus reference TRBV11-2 and TRBJ2-3, the full variable domain is EAGVAQSPRYKIIEKRQSVAFWCNPISGHATLYWYQQILGQGPKLLIQFQNNGVVDDSQLPKDRFSAERLKGVDSTLKIQPAKLEDSAVYLCASSSRIRERFTDTQYFGPGTRLTVL.

This clone was observed a single time. The rearrangement joins TRBV7-9 to TRBJ1-4, with a weak D call TRBD1 (5 bases). CDR1 and CDR2 from the germline V gene are SEHNR and FQNEAQ (reference sequence). The CDR3 totals 15 residues. Trimming stripped 5 bases from V and 3 bases from J, with 13 bases between. The CDR3 sequence is CASSLTTAANEKLFF. CDR3 DNA: TGTGCCAGCAGCCTAACGACAGCAGCTAATGAAAAACTGTTTTTT.

As to this clone: The same CDR3 is also encoded by other DNA sequences in this sample. The rearrangement links TRBV27 to TRBJ2-1; D gene uncertain. The CDR3 is made up of 14 amino acids. From germline, CDR1 is MNHEY and CDR2 SMNVEV (reference sequence). V was trimmed by 2 bases and J by 0 bases, leaving 5 bases between them. As DNA, the CDR3 is TGTGCCAGCAGTTTACAGAGCTCCTACAATGAGCAGTTCTTC. Its translation: CASSLQSSYNEQFF.

The chain recombines TRBV18 with TRBJ1-1; D perhaps matches TRBD1 (6 bases). This CDR3 region has 15 residues. V shed 3 bases and J shed 1 base, with 12 bases lying between them. Germline V CDR1 and CDR2: KGHSH, LQKENI. The CDR3 coding sequence is TGTGCCAGCTCACCCGCCAGGGGTGAGAACACTGAAGCTTTCTTT. Its protein is CASSPARGENTEAFF.

The chain uses TRBV9 and TRBJ2-7; D remains ambiguous. Trimming left V 2 bases short and J 2 bases short, with 11 bases between. Germline V gene lookup returns CDR1 SGDLS and CDR2 YYNGEE. The CDR3 length is 14 residues. CDR3 DNA: TGTGCCAGCAGCGTTTCACAGATTCCCTACGAGCAGTACTTC. Translated: CASSVSQIPYEQYF.

V gene TRBV13 combines with J gene TRBJ2-7, with 8 bases that match TRBD1. Germline CDR1 reads PRHDT; CDR2 reads FYEKMQ (reference sequence). V shed 5 bases and J 5 bases; nucleotides not matched to a gene: 11. The CDR3 covers 15 residues. This CDR3 reads CASSPRGGQAHEQYF. DNA of the CDR3: TGTGCCAGCAGCCCCCGTGGGGGACAGGCACACGAGCAGTACTTC.

The gene calls are TRBV5-8 and TRBJ1-3; no definite D call. Germline lookup yields CDR1 SGHTS and CDR2 YDEGEE. V dropped 0 bases and J dropped 1 base, with 8 bases sitting between them. This CDR3 has 15 residues. CDR3 nucleotide sequence: TGTGCCAGCAGCTTGGGGACCGGTTCTGGAAACACCATATATTTT. Its protein product is CASSLGTGSGNTIYF. Full variable domain (remainder filled in from reference TRBV5-8 and TRBJ1-3): EAGVTQSPTHLIKTRGQQATLRCSPISGHTSVYWYQQALGLGLQFLLWYDEGEERNRGNFPPRFSGRQFPNYSSELNVNALELEDSALYLCASSLGTGSGNTIYFGEGSWLTVV.

As to this clone: The same CDR3 can be traced to other DNA sequences in this sample. The chain links TRBV9 to TRBJ2-3; 7 bases line up with TRBD1. The CDR3 has 15 amino acids. V lost 2 bases, J lost 0 bases, and 3 bases stayed unmatched. Germline V lookup: CDR1 SGDLS, CDR2 YYNGEE. The CDR3: CASSVGQTSTDTQYF. The CDR3 nucleotides are TGTGCCAGCAGCGTGGGACAGACTAGCACAGATACGCAGTATTTT.

The chain links TRBV28 to TRBJ2-7; the D is unclear. The CDR3 sequence is 14 residues long. The germline gives CDR1 MDHEN, CDR2 SYDVKM. V was pared by 8 bases and J by 0 bases, with 14 bases between. The CDR3 loop is CASLARGLSYEQYF. The CDR3 DNA follows: TGTGCCAGCCTTGCACGCGGCCTCTCCTACGAGCAGTACTTC.